One sample yielded the 10 T cell receptor beta chains listed below, sequenced in a study of shared clonotypes between healthy human individuals (dated by TCRdb to the early 2020s). Receptor amplification or capture employed the immunoSEQ multiplex PCR assay. The table comes from immuneACCESS by way of TCRdb, which keeps in-frame sequences with V and J called. Part of the clones is missing from these tables; in studies checked, under half for an unresolved V gene and the rest for unknown reasons. The sample data list about a million clones, and 65% to 80% of these were observed just once. The ten top clones hold 1.4% of the sample. Specimen: memory CD4+ T cells sorted from blood. The sample's cell subset or site label is to be understood as: CD45RA-negative fraction. The receptor source for this set is a man between 18 and 35 years old in good health.

The chain couples TRBV7-9 to TRBJ1-1, with D unresolved. Trimming took 4 bases from V and 0 from J, leaving 6 bases between them. The CDR3 has 13 amino acids. The germline V gene has CDR1 SEHNR and CDR2 FQNEAQ (reference sequence). In DNA, the CDR3 is TGTGCCAGCAGCTCGCTGATGAACACTGAAGCTTTCTTT. It is translated as CASSSLMNTEAFF.

This clone was seen only once. V and J are TRBV5-4 and TRBJ1-2; TRBD1 is a possible D gene (6 bases). The germline gives CDR1 SGHNT, CDR2 YYREEE (reference sequence). The V end lost 5 bases, the J end lost 0 bases, and 11 bases lay between the germline ends. This CDR3 spans 14 amino acids. CDR3 sequence (DNA): TGTGCCAGCAGATCAGGACAGCCTAACTATGGCTACACCTTC. This codes for CASRSGQPNYGYTF.

This clone was seen a single time. The chain uses TRBV10-2 and TRBJ2-7; D is undetermined. The CDR3 extends over 12 amino acids. V lost 8 bases to trimming and J lost 2 bases, with 10 bases between them. From germline, CDR1 is WSHSY and CDR2 SAAADI. The DNA for the CDR3 is TGCGCCAGCGGAGAATTCACCTACGAGCAGTACTTC. This sequence encodes CASGEFTYEQYF.

This chain joins TRBV28 and TRBJ1-5, with TRBD1 as a possible D gene (6 bases). Per germline, CDR1 MDHEN and CDR2 SYDVKM. V was clipped by 6 bases and J by 3 bases, with 15 bases between them. CDR3 length: 15 residues. CDR3 protein: CASRPPDRFNQPQHF. DNA of the CDR3: TGTGCCAGCAGACCCCCGGACAGATTCAATCAGCCCCAGCATTTT.

This clone was found a few times. In DNA, the CDR3 is TGTGCCATCAGTGAGCAAACACTGGGGGCGCGGGGAGATCAGCCCCAGCATTTT. It specifies CAISEQTLGARGDQPQHF. The chain is built from TRBV10-3 and TRBJ1-5; D is perhaps TRBD1 (6 bases). CDR1 and CDR2 from the germline V gene are ENHRY and SYGVKD. Trimming cost V 2 bases and J 5 bases, with 22 bases left between them. The CDR3 loop spans 18 amino acids.

The rearrangement uses TRBV2 and TRBJ1-1, with D perhaps TRBD1 (6 bases). CDR1 and CDR2 from the germline V gene are SNHLY and FYNNEI. Trimming removed 6 bases from V and 6 bases from J, with 14 bases in between. This CDR3 comprises 13 residues. In DNA form, the CDR3 reads TGTGCCAGCAGCACAGGGTTTGGGGCTGAAGCTTTCTTT. Translation gives CASSTGFGAEAFF.

This clone has a handful of counts. The V gene is TRBV29-1, the J gene TRBJ2-7; either TRBD1 or TRBD2 may supply D (5 bases each). This CDR3 is built from 14 residues. V was trimmed by 4 bases and J by 2 bases, leaving 15 bases between them. Germline lookup yields CDR1 SQVTM and CDR2 ANQGSEA. The CDR3 protein is CSVVKQVGAYEQYF. The CDR3 DNA sequence: TGCAGCGTTGTGAAACAGGTGGGGGCCTACGAGCAGTACTTC.

The chain recombines TRBV6-5 with TRBJ2-7, with 7 bases aligning to TRBD2. The germline CDR1 and CDR2 sequences are MNHEY and SVGAGI. This CDR3 is built from 13 residues. Unmatched junction bases numbered 5, after V lost 5 bases and J lost 4 bases. The CDR3 is CASSLAEWYEQYF. CDR3 nucleotide sequence: TGTGCCAGCAGTCTAGCGGAGTGGTACGAGCAGTACTTC.

The genes are TRBV6-6 and TRBJ2-7, with TRBD1 matching 8 bases. CDR3 length: 16 amino acids. Per the germline V gene, CDR1 is MNHNY and CDR2 is SVGAGI (reference sequence). The ends lost 3 bases at V and 5 bases at J; junction bases unmatched: 12. The CDR3 loop is CASSYTGGRTNDEQYF. For the CDR3, the DNA is TGTGCCAGCAGTTATACAGGGGGTAGGACTAACGACGAGCAGTACTTC.

The genes are TRBV6-6 and TRBJ2-7; 11 nucleotides agree with TRBD2. The CDR3 is made up of 15 amino acids. Germline V gene sequence: CDR1 MNHNY, CDR2 SVGAGI (reference sequence). Trimming removed 3 bases from V and 2 bases from J; junction bases left unmatched: 3. This CDR3 reads CASSYSGRGAYEQYF. Written as DNA, the CDR3 is TGTGCCAGCAGTTATAGCGGGAGGGGCGCCTACGAGCAGTACTTC.